Following are 18 T cell receptor beta chains from one sample sequenced in a study of cytomegalovirus exposure and HLA in healthy donors. PCR used 60 Vbeta primers and 13 Jbeta primers. Generated by immunoSEQ multiplex PCR, the TCRdb table keeps only in-frame clones and is missing some. The top ten hold 1.5% of the sample, which has around 170,000 clones, about 81% seen once. Input material: PBMCs. Receptors originate from a man aged 40-50 years in good health and CMV-seronegative.

The chain combines TRBV4-3 with TRBJ2-3; 8 bases are shared with TRBD1. Germline assignment: CDR1 LGHNA and CDR2 YSLEER. V dropped 4 bases and J dropped 4; count of bases not matched to a gene: 13. The CDR3 extends over 17 amino acids. The CDR3 loop is CASSPSPGQEGSDTQYF. The CDR3 DNA is TGCGCCAGCAGCCCATCACCGGGACAGGAGGGGTCAGATACGCAGTATTTT.

The V gene is TRBV15, the J gene TRBJ2-5; 8 nucleotides line up with TRBD2. V gave up 4 bases and J gave up 3 bases; unmatched junction bases: 7. CDR1 is LNHNV, CDR2 YYDKDF, per germline (reference sequence). This CDR3 contains 15 residues. As DNA, the CDR3 is TGTGCCACCAGCACGCGGGGGGCGAACAAAGAGACCCAGTACTTC. Amino acids: CATSTRGANKETQYF. The variable domain in full, with the rest retrieved from reference TRBV15 and TRBJ2-5, is DAMVIQNPRYQVTQFGKPVTLSCSQTLNHNVMYWYQQKSSQAPKLLFHYYDKDFNNEADTPDNFQSRRPNTSFCFLDIRSPGLGDTAMYLCATSTRGANKETQYFGPGTRLLVL.

The CDR3 spells CASSADRAYSGANVLTF. CDR3 DNA sequence: TGTGCCAGCAGCGCCGACAGGGCTTACTCTGGGGCCAACGTCCTGACTTTC. The rearrangement links TRBV5-4 to TRBJ2-6; TRBD1 aligns across 7 bases. Losses at the gene ends were 4 bases for V and 0 bases for J; bases not matched to a gene: 7. In germline, CDR1 is SGHNT, CDR2 YYREEE (reference sequence). This CDR3 has 17 residues.

The chain carries TRBV28 and TRBJ2-3, with TRBD2 identical over 10 bases. This CDR3 is 14 amino acids long. V shed 6 bases and J 3 bases; nucleotides not matched to a gene: 3. Germline V CDR1 and CDR2: MDHEN, SYDVKM. CDR3 sequence: CASRIAGGTDTQYF. CDR3 nucleotides: TGTGCCAGCAGGATAGCGGGAGGAACAGATACGCAGTATTTT.

This chain links TRBV6-5 with TRBJ1-1; no clear D gene. Germline assignment: CDR1 MNHEY and CDR2 SVGAGI. The CDR3 consists of 11 residues. V dropped 0 bases and J dropped 11 bases, with 7 bases sitting between them. In nucleotides, the CDR3 is TGTGCCAGCAGTTACTCAGGGAGTGCTTTCTTT. This gives the protein CASSYSGSAFF.

The chain links TRBV5-1 to TRBJ2-1, with 7 bases that match TRBD2. With V trimmed by 4 bases and J by 8 bases, 9 bases remained unmatched. The CDR3 extends over 14 amino acids. Germline-derived CDR1 and CDR2 are SGHRS and YFSETQ. For the CDR3, the DNA is TGCGCCAGCAGCCTTATAGCCCGGGGGGATGAGCAGTTCTTC. It is translated as CASSLIARGDEQFF.

This clone was seen only a few times. The chain carries TRBV28 and TRBJ1-4, with 8 positions matching TRBD1. There are 13 residues in the CDR3. Germline assignment: CDR1 MDHEN and CDR2 SYDVKM. The trim removed 6 bases at V and 10 bases at J, leaving 7 bases unmatched. The CDR3 loop is CASRDRVYVKLFF. The CDR3 DNA follows: TGTGCCAGCAGGGACAGGGTTTATGTAAAACTGTTTTTT.

The chain links TRBV7-2 to TRBJ2-1; 10 positions agree with TRBD1. V shed 7 bases, J shed 6 bases, and the junction held 9 bases outside the gene matches. The germline CDR1 and CDR2 sequences are SGHTA and FQGNSA. This CDR3 is 15 amino acids long. DNA of the CDR3: TGTGCCAGCACCCAACCGGGACAGGGGTTCAATGAGCAGTTCTTC. Amino acid sequence: CASTQPGQGFNEQFF.

This chain links TRBV6-5 with TRBJ2-1; TRBD2 matches 7 bases. Germline CDR1 is MNHEY and CDR2 is SVGAGI. The CDR3 consists of 15 residues. Trimming cost V 2 bases and J 5 bases; bases outside gene matches: 6. CDR3: CASSYRDYRNNEQFF. CDR3 bases: TGTGCCAGCAGTTACAGGGACTATCGGAACAATGAGCAGTTCTTC.

V gene TRBV6-6 combines with J gene TRBJ2-7; 7 nucleotides agree with TRBD2. V lost 6 bases, J lost 2 bases, and 13 bases stayed unmatched. Germline V gene sequence: CDR1 MNHNY, CDR2 SVGAGI (reference sequence). The CDR3 is made up of 16 amino acids. The CDR3 region has the DNA TGTGCCAGCAGCCCACGGGGAGGAGCGGGGACCTACGAGCAGTACTTC. Protein sequence: CASSPRGGAGTYEQYF.

As regards this clone: One junction end disagrees with the germline gene, perhaps due to a read error. V and J are TRBV30 and TRBJ1-5; TRBD1 matches at 7 bases. The CDR3 runs to 16 residues. Germline CDR1 GTSNPN, CDR2 SVGIG (reference sequence). The CDR3 is CAWRRGQSDPNRPQHF. For the CDR3, the DNA is TGTGCCTGGAGGAGGGGACAGTCGGACCCTAATCGGCCCCAGCATTTT.

The sample holds one count of this clone. The rearrangement joins TRBV6-5 to TRBJ2-1; 9 bases match TRBD1. Germline V CDR1 and CDR2: MNHEY, SVGAGI. This CDR3 region has 14 residues. V shed 0 bases, J shed 14 bases, and the junction held 8 bases outside the gene matches. CDR3 amino acids: CASSYSKWRDREFF. The CDR3 region has the DNA TGTGCCAGCAGTTACTCGAAGTGGAGGGACAGGGAGTTCTTC.

The chain uses TRBV28 and TRBJ1-6; D gene ambiguous. Looked up from germline, CDR1 is MDHEN and CDR2 is SYDVKM. CDR3 length: 14 residues. V was shortened by 5 bases and J by 7 bases, with 12 bases between the two germline ends. In DNA form, the CDR3 reads TGTGCCAGCAGTACCGATGGGCGAAATTCACCCCTCCACTTT. Residues: CASSTDGRNSPLHF.

CDR3 region: CASSQGQGRAYGYTF. In DNA form, the CDR3 reads TGTGCCAGCAGCCAGGGACAGGGTCGGGCCTATGGCTACACCTTC. This chain links TRBV28 with TRBJ1-2; TRBD1 matches at 9 bases. The V and J ends lost 6 bases and 4 bases, in that order; junction bases with no gene match: 9. Germline lookup yields CDR1 MDHEN and CDR2 SYDVKM. The CDR3 length is 15 residues.

V is TRBV7-2 and J is TRBJ1-4; TRBD1 might be the D (5 bases). CDR1 and CDR2 (germline): SGHTA, FQGNSA. The CDR3 has 13 amino acids. Trimming left V 1 base short and J 8 bases short, with 8 bases between. In DNA, the CDR3 is TGTGCCAGCAGCTTAGACCAGGGCGAAAAACTGTTTTTT. Protein product: CASSLDQGEKLFF. Using reference TRBV7-2 and TRBJ1-4 for the parts outside the CDR3, the full variable domain is GAGVSQSPSNKVTEKGKDVELRCDPISGHTALYWYRQSLGQGLEFLIYFQGNSAPDKSGLPSDRFSAERTGGSVSTLTIQRTQQEDSAVYLCASSLDQGEKLFFGSGTQLSVL.

This chain connects TRBV10-3 to TRBJ1-3; D may be TRBD1 (5 bases). Per the germline V gene, CDR1 is ENHRY and CDR2 is SYGVKD. The CDR3 length is 18 residues. The V gene lost 0 bases and the J gene lost 0 bases, with 15 bases spanning the gap. CDR3 DNA: TGTGCCATCAGTGAGTCGCATTACAGACAGCTCTCTGGAAACACCATATATTTT. Protein: CAISESHYRQLSGNTIYF.

This sequence joins TRBV6-5 and TRBJ2-1; TRBD1 aligns across 7 bases. Looked up from germline, CDR1 is MNHEY and CDR2 is SVGAGI. The CDR3 spans 16 residues. V lost 2 bases, J lost 7 bases, and 11 bases stayed unmatched. The CDR3 protein is CASSYQGQWAPNEQFF. The CDR3 nucleotides read TGTGCCAGCAGTTACCAGGGACAGTGGGCCCCGAATGAGCAGTTCTTC.

This clone was observed a few times. The J gene is TRBJ1-1, the V gene TRBV28, with 9 bases lining up with TRBD1. There are 13 residues in the CDR3. V lost 3 bases and J lost 4; bases outside the gene matches: 0. CDR1 and CDR2 (germline): MDHEN, SYDVKM. The CDR3 DNA reads TGTGCCAGCAGTTTGACAGGGGGCACTGAAGCTTTCTTT. This codes for CASSLTGGTEAFF.